This is a list of T cell receptor beta chains from one sample in a study of T-cell memory formation after mild COVID-19. TCRdb re-derived calls from the 5' RACE reads in MiXCR, one entry per CDR3 protein. The table includes about 210,000 distinct CDR3 sequences, 25% to 35% detected once. The specimen sequenced was PBMCs or a T cell subset sorted from them (not recorded which). These receptors originate from an adult woman who had mild COVID-19 (a few samples of this study predate the infection). Cell type and time point are not known. The CDR3 runs from the conserved cysteine through the conserved F or W. Fields, in order: V gene, clone size, J gene, D gene, CDR3 DNA, CDR3 protein. A D gene is named only where the DNA matches it firmly. Where a row states a size, it is once, few, many or the class of an expanded clone; other rows omit it.

V gene: TRBV7-2; clone size: many; J gene: TRBJ2-3; D gene: TRBD1; CDR3 DNA: TGTGCCAGCAGCGCAATAGGTCGACAGGGTAGGACAGATACGCAGTATTTT; CDR3 protein: CASSAIGRQGRTDTQYF
V gene: TRBV15; clone size: -; J gene: TRBJ2-1; D gene: TRBD2; CDR3 DNA: TGTGCCACCAGCTCCCGGACTAGCGGGAGGGGAAATGAGCAGTTCTTC; CDR3 protein: CATSSRTSGRGNEQFF
V gene: TRBV11-2; clone size: few; J gene: TRBJ1-1; D gene: TRBD1; CDR3 DNA: TGTGCCAGCAGCTCTGTGGGGACAGTCGGGGCTTTCTTT; CDR3 protein: CASSSVGTVGAFF
V gene: TRBV5-1; clone size: few; J gene: TRBJ1-2; D gene: TRBD1; CDR3 DNA: TGCGCCAGCAGCCCGTTGGACAGGGGAGGTGGCTACACCTTC; CDR3 protein: CASSPLDRGGGYTF
V gene: TRBV29-1; clone size: -; J gene: TRBJ1-2; D gene: TRBD1; CDR3 DNA: TGCAGCGTTGAAAGACAGGGGGGTTTTGGCTACACCTTC; CDR3 protein: CSVERQGGFGYTF
V gene: TRBV10-3; clone size: -; J gene: TRBJ2-7; D gene: TRBD2; CDR3 DNA: TGTGCCATCAGTGAGTCTTTGGGGCTAGCGGGGCGCGAGCAGTACTTC; CDR3 protein: CAISESLGLAGREQYF
V gene: TRBV20-1; clone size: -; J gene: TRBJ1-6; D gene: -; CDR3 DNA: TGCAGTGCTCTAAACACCCTTCTTAATTCACCCCTCCACTTT; CDR3 protein: CSALNTLLNSPLHF
V gene: TRBV3-1; clone size: -; J gene: TRBJ2-1; D gene: TRBD1; CDR3 DNA: TGTGCCAGCAGCCAAGGGGGACAGATTCTACACAATGAGCAGTTCTTC; CDR3 protein: CASSQGGQILHNEQFF
V gene: TRBV11-3; clone size: few; J gene: TRBJ2-7; D gene: TRBD1; CDR3 DNA: TGTGCCAGCAGCCCCCCGGGACAGGGTCCCGAGCAGTACTTC; CDR3 protein: CASSPPGQGPEQYF
V gene: TRBV6-5; clone size: -; J gene: TRBJ1-1; D gene: -; CDR3 DNA: TGTGCCAGCAGTTACTCCCTGAACACTGAAGCTTTCTTT; CDR3 protein: CASSYSLNTEAFF
V gene: TRBV2; clone size: few; J gene: TRBJ2-5; D gene: -; CDR3 DNA: TGTGCCAGCAATTTCCAGGGAGGAGAGACCCAGTACTTC; CDR3 protein: CASNFQGGETQYF
V gene: TRBV5-1; clone size: -; J gene: TRBJ2-7; D gene: -; CDR3 DNA: TGCGCCAGCAGCTTGAGGACCGGGAAAGCCTACGAGCAGTACTTC; CDR3 protein: CASSLRTGKAYEQYF
V gene: TRBV3-1; clone size: few; J gene: TRBJ2-3; D gene: TRBD1; CDR3 DNA: TGTGCCAGCAGCTTCACAGGGGTCGGCACAGATACGCAGTATTTT; CDR3 protein: CASSFTGVGTDTQYF
V gene: TRBV3-1; clone size: few; J gene: TRBJ2-2; D gene: TRBD2; CDR3 DNA: TGTGCCAGCAGCCCGACGGGGACTAGCGGGAGTGCCGGGGAGCTGTTTTTT; CDR3 protein: CASSPTGTSGSAGELFF
V gene: TRBV3-1; clone size: many; J gene: TRBJ2-3; D gene: -; CDR3 DNA: TGTGCCAGCAGCCAAGACGGGCGGGGTCTGTATTTT; CDR3 protein: CASSQDGRGLYF
V gene: TRBV7-8; clone size: few; J gene: TRBJ2-1; D gene: TRBD2; CDR3 DNA: TGTGCCAGCAGCTTAGCTCCAAGGACTAGCGGAGATAATGAGCAGTTCTTC; CDR3 protein: CASSLAPRTSGDNEQFF
V gene: TRBV2; clone size: few; J gene: TRBJ1-3; D gene: -; CDR3 DNA: TGTGCCAGCAGTGTTAGTATCGACAATCCGGACAGCCTAAAAGCTTTCTCTGGAAACACCATATATTTT; CDR3 protein: CASSVSIDNPDSLKAFSGNTIYF
V gene: TRBV4-2; clone size: -; J gene: TRBJ2-3; D gene: -; CDR3 DNA: TGTGCCAGCAGCCAAGATCTGGGAGTAAGCACAGATACGCAGTATTTT; CDR3 protein: CASSQDLGVSTDTQYF
V gene: TRBV7-3; clone size: few; J gene: TRBJ2-1; D gene: TRBD1; CDR3 DNA: TGTGCCAGCAGCACATCCCGGGACAGGGGTGAAGAGCAGTTCTTC; CDR3 protein: CASSTSRDRGEEQFF
V gene: TRBV7-8; clone size: -; J gene: TRBJ1-2; D gene: -; CDR3 DNA: TGTGCCAGCAGCTTAGCCGGCAGGGACTATGGCTACACCTTC; CDR3 protein: CASSLAGRDYGYTF
V gene: TRBV7-9; clone size: -; J gene: TRBJ2-1; D gene: TRBD2; CDR3 DNA: TGTGCCAGCAGCTCTACTAGCGGAGAGGACTACTACACTGAGCAGTTCTTC; CDR3 protein: CASSSTSGEDYYTEQFF
V gene: TRBV2; clone size: -; J gene: TRBJ1-2; D gene: -; CDR3 DNA: TGTGCCAGCAGTGAAAGGAAGTTGGGCTACACCTTC; CDR3 protein: CASSERKLGYTF
V gene: TRBV9; clone size: many; J gene: TRBJ2-5; D gene: TRBD2; CDR3 DNA: TGTGCCAGCAGCGTAGAGGCTAGCGGGATAGAGACCCAGTACTTC; CDR3 protein: CASSVEASGIETQYF
V gene: TRBV20-1; clone size: -; J gene: TRBJ2-7; D gene: TRBD1; CDR3 DNA: TGCAGTGCTAGAGGGGACAGCAATTCCTACGAGCAGTACTTC; CDR3 protein: CSARGDSNSYEQYF
V gene: TRBV4-2; clone size: few; J gene: TRBJ2-1; D gene: -; CDR3 DNA: TGTGCCAGCAGCCAAGTCGGGGAGGTTCTAGGCAATGAGCAGTTCTTC; CDR3 protein: CASSQVGEVLGNEQFF
V gene: TRBV7-2; clone size: many; J gene: TRBJ2-1; D gene: TRBD2; CDR3 DNA: TGTGCCAGCAGCCCAAGCGGGAGTATCAATGAGCAGTTCTTC; CDR3 protein: CASSPSGSINEQFF
V gene: TRBV27; clone size: -; J gene: TRBJ2-1; D gene: -; CDR3 DNA: TGTGCCAGCAACGATGTAGGGGGAAATGAGCAGTTCTTC; CDR3 protein: CASNDVGGNEQFF
V gene: TRBV12-3/TRBV12-4; clone size: few; J gene: TRBJ1-1; D gene: -; CDR3 DNA: TGTGCCAGCAGGTACGAGCTGGGGGAGGGGAACACTGAAGCTTTCTTT; CDR3 protein: CASRYELGEGNTEAFF
V gene: TRBV23-1; clone size: few; J gene: TRBJ2-3; D gene: -; CDR3 DNA: TGCGCCAGCAGTAATCCCACTCGGGGGACAGTCCAGTCTCCTGACACAGATACGCAGTATTTT; CDR3 protein: CASSNPTRGTVQSPDTDTQYF
V gene: TRBV6-6; clone size: few; J gene: TRBJ1-5; D gene: -; CDR3 DNA: TGTGCCAGCAGTTACTCAACAGTGTCGGGGAATCAGCCCCAGCATTTT; CDR3 protein: CASSYSTVSGNQPQHF
V gene: TRBV4-3; clone size: few; J gene: TRBJ2-1; D gene: TRBD2; CDR3 DNA: TGCGCCAGCAGCCAAGGACTAGCGGCGTACAATGAGCAGTTCTTC; CDR3 protein: CASSQGLAAYNEQFF
V gene: TRBV12-3/TRBV12-4; clone size: -; J gene: TRBJ1-2; D gene: TRBD1; CDR3 DNA: TGTGCCAGCAGTTCAACCCCAGGGACAGGTGATGGCTACACCTTC; CDR3 protein: CASSSTPGTGDGYTF
V gene: TRBV12-3/TRBV12-4; clone size: few; J gene: TRBJ1-1; D gene: -; CDR3 DNA: TGTGCCAGCAGCCAACCGCATGGGGGACCTCTTGAAGCTTTCTTT; CDR3 protein: CASSQPHGGPLEAFF
V gene: TRBV20-1; clone size: -; J gene: TRBJ2-3; D gene: TRBD2; CDR3 DNA: TGCAGTGCTATTAGCGGGGGGTTTAAAGATACGCAGTATTTT; CDR3 protein: CSAISGGFKDTQYF
V gene: TRBV5-1; clone size: few; J gene: TRBJ2-3; D gene: -; CDR3 DNA: TGCGCCAGCACCATAGGCTGGAGCACAGATACGCAGTATTTT; CDR3 protein: CASTIGWSTDTQYF
V gene: TRBV20-1; clone size: -; J gene: TRBJ2-7; D gene: TRBD2; CDR3 DNA: TGCAGTGCTAGAGCTCCCTCGACTAGCGGAATGACCTACGAGCAGTACTTC; CDR3 protein: CSARAPSTSGMTYEQYF
V gene: TRBV20-1; clone size: few; J gene: TRBJ2-1; D gene: -; CDR3 DNA: TGCAGTGCCCATTCCCGGGCGGTAGGCTCCTACAATGAGCAGTTCTTC; CDR3 protein: CSAHSRAVGSYNEQFF
V gene: TRBV5-5; clone size: -; J gene: TRBJ1-1; D gene: -; CDR3 DNA: TGTGCCAGCAGCTTTGTGGGGTACACTGAAGCTTTCTTT; CDR3 protein: CASSFVGYTEAFF
V gene: TRBV11-2; clone size: few; J gene: TRBJ2-7; D gene: TRBD2; CDR3 DNA: TGTGCCAGCAGACCGACTAGCGAATCTAACTACGAGCAGTACTTC; CDR3 protein: CASRPTSESNYEQYF
V gene: TRBV24-1; clone size: -; J gene: TRBJ2-1; D gene: TRBD1; CDR3 DNA: TGTGCCACCAGTGATTCCCCGGGACAGGGGTACAATGAGCAGTTCTTC; CDR3 protein: CATSDSPGQGYNEQFF
V gene: TRBV11-1; clone size: few; J gene: TRBJ2-1; D gene: TRBD2; CDR3 DNA: TGTGCCAGCAGCCACGAACTAGCGGGAGTGTCCTACAATGAGCAGTTCTTC; CDR3 protein: CASSHELAGVSYNEQFF
V gene: TRBV6-5; clone size: -; J gene: TRBJ2-1; D gene: -; CDR3 DNA: TGTGCCAGCAGATCCCGGGACTTCGCCTACAATGAGCAGTTCTTC; CDR3 protein: CASRSRDFAYNEQFF
V gene: TRBV19; clone size: -; J gene: TRBJ2-2; D gene: TRBD1; CDR3 DNA: TGTGCCAGTAGTCGGGCAGGGGGCATGGGCACCGGGGAGCTGTTTTTT; CDR3 protein: CASSRAGGMGTGELFF
V gene: TRBV29-1; clone size: few; J gene: TRBJ2-3; D gene: -; CDR3 DNA: TGCAGCGTTCAGACAGACACAGATACGCAGTATTTT; CDR3 protein: CSVQTDTDTQYF
V gene: TRBV11-2; clone size: few; J gene: TRBJ2-1; D gene: TRBD1; CDR3 DNA: TGTGCCAGCAGCCGAGGGGACTTTACGGGGACAGGGAATGAGCAGTTCTTC; CDR3 protein: CASSRGDFTGTGNEQFF
V gene: TRBV28; clone size: few; J gene: TRBJ2-1; D gene: TRBD2; CDR3 DNA: TGTGCCAGCAGTTTTAGACTAGCGGGAGGCAATGAGCAGTTCTTC; CDR3 protein: CASSFRLAGGNEQFF
V gene: TRBV9; clone size: few; J gene: TRBJ2-7; D gene: -; CDR3 DNA: TGTGCCAGCAGCGTAGAGGGGGGGAGCTTTCTCAGCGAGCAGTACTTC; CDR3 protein: CASSVEGGSFLSEQYF
V gene: TRBV15; clone size: -; J gene: TRBJ1-1; D gene: -; CDR3 DNA: TGTGCCACCAGCAGAGGTCCAGGCAACACTGAAGCTTTCTTT; CDR3 protein: CATSRGPGNTEAFF
V gene: TRBV20-1; clone size: -; J gene: TRBJ1-1; D gene: TRBD1; CDR3 DNA: TGCAGTGCTGTCGGTACAGGGGTTACTGAAGCTTTCTTT; CDR3 protein: CSAVGTGVTEAFF
V gene: TRBV9; clone size: -; J gene: TRBJ1-1; D gene: -; CDR3 DNA: TGTGCCAGCAGCGTAGGACACCTGGGGACTGAAGCTTTCTTT; CDR3 protein: CASSVGHLGTEAFF
V gene: TRBV4-1; clone size: -; J gene: TRBJ1-1; D gene: -; CDR3 DNA: TGCGCCAGCAGCCTGTGGGCGGGGGAAGCTTTCTTT; CDR3 protein: CASSLWAGEAFF
V gene: TRBV2; clone size: -; J gene: TRBJ1-1; D gene: -; CDR3 DNA: TGTGCCAGCAGGGGACACCAGAACACTGAAGCTTTCTTT; CDR3 protein: CASRGHQNTEAFF
V gene: TRBV6-6; clone size: few; J gene: TRBJ2-1; D gene: -; CDR3 DNA: TGTGCCAGCAGTCCCGGACGCTATGAGCAGTTCTTC; CDR3 protein: CASSPGRYEQFF
V gene: TRBV6-4; clone size: few; J gene: TRBJ2-3; D gene: -; CDR3 DNA: TGTGCCAGCAGTGAAGGGTCAGGTGGACGCGGTACGCAGTATTTT; CDR3 protein: CASSEGSGGRGTQYF